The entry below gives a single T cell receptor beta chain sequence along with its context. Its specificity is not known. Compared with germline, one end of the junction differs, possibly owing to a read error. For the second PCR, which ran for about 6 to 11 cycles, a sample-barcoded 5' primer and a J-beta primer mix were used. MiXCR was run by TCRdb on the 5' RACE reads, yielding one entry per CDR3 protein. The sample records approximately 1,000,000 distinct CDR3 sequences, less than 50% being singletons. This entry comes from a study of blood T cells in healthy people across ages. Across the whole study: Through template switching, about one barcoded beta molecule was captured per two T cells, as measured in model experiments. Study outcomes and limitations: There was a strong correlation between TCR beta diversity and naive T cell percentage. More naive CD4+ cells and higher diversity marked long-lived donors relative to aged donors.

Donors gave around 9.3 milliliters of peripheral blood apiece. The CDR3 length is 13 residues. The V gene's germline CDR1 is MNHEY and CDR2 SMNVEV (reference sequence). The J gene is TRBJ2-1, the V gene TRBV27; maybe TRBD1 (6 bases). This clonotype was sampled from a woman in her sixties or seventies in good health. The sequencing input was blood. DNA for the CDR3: TGTGCCAGCTCTCGACAGGCCTACAGTGAGCAGTTCTTC. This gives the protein CASSRQAYSEQFF.